What follows is one TCR beta chain and its context. Time point defined: after neoadjuvant nivolumab, at surgical resection. These oral cavity squamous cell carcinomas were HPV-negative and locally advanced. The record originates from a study of neoadjuvant anti-PD-1 for oral cavity cancer. Trimming stripped 5 bases from V and 4 bases from J, with 9 bases between. Germline values: CDR1 SGHTA, CDR2 FQGTGA. The CDR3 extends over 13 amino acids. Only in-frame clones appear in the TCRdb table, and some are missing; sequencing was by immunoSEQ multiplex PCR. The sample shows 25,000 to 40,000 clones, around four fifths of them seen only once.

The chain carries TRBV7-3 and TRBJ1-5, with a tentative D call TRBD1 (6 bases). The TCR comes from a person aged 35-79 years with oral cavity squamous cell carcinoma. The source was PBMCs, collected after nivolumab (anti-PD-1) treatment. The DNA of the CDR3 is TGTGCCAGCAGCATACAGGGAAATCAGCCCCAGCATTTT. Its protein product is CASSIQGNQPQHF.